This TCR beta chain was captured by sequencing in a study of T-cell memory formation after mild COVID-19 (dated by TCRdb to 2020 to 2022). In terms of the full investigation: TCR sequence clusters from the two donors were largely donor specific. In a couple of donors, T-cell clones that expanded and contracted after mild COVID-19 were followed by sequencing TCRalpha and TCRbeta repertoires longitudinally. The cohort was made up of two young adult volunteers, one female and one male, who were previously healthy.

Trimming removed 2 bases from V and 3 bases from J, leaving 11 bases between the germline ends. Reading from cysteine to phenylalanine, the CDR3 counts 15 amino acids. The read is trimmed to its CDR3 DNA, 45 bases read in frame from base 1. Per the germline V gene, SGHDN is the CDR1 and FVKESK is the CDR2. PBMCs were isolated by Ficoll-Paque density gradient centrifugation. Instrument used: Illumina NovaSeq 6000. cDNA libraries for TCRalpha and TCRbeta were prepared by 5'RACE using constant-segment primers, with sample barcodes and unique molecular identifiers added. Trizol reagent was used to extract RNA from every sample. The libraries were amplified in two PCR steps, and the second step added a second sample barcode and Illumina TruSeq adapters. Sequencing of libraries was performed on an Illumina NovaSeq with 2 x 150 bp paired-end reads. The original pipeline was this. The reads were demultiplexed and collapsed into UMI-guided consensus sequences using migec v1.2.7. Using mixcr v2.1.11, UMI consensuses were aligned to TRA and TRB V and J templates and then assembled into clonotypes. Expanded or contracted clonotypes were those called significant by both edgeR and NoisET, with noise models trained on biological replicates. For edgeR calls, the thresholds were a false discovery rate-adjusted p below 0.01 and a log2 fold-change of 1. As an exploratory analysis of dynamics, max-normalized trajectories of the 1000 most abundant clonotypes were examined by PCA with hierarchical clustering. Each responding clone was given a CD4 or CD8 phenotype based on the CD4+ and CD8+ repertoires, which had been sequenced separately. In TCRdb, the public reads were trimmed at Q25 with fastp and aligned with MiXCR, with productive beta chains retained. Every distinct CDR3 protein forms one entry, paired with its most common genes and DNA. TCRdb assigned the V and J calls; the authors' analysis was not used. This sample lists about 450,000 distinct CDR3 sequences; less than 25% were detected once. The ten largest clones represent less than 15% of the sample.

This clonotype was detected only a few times. The specificity of this receptor is unknown. It has no much larger one-base neighbor in the sample; base qualities were not kept. Here is what the overall study found, with its caveats: Contracting CD4+ clones turned up mainly in the CM and EM memory subsets, whereas EMRA was where CD8+ clones were enriched. Some responding clones were found in pre-infection memory, which suggests that pre-existing cross-reactive memory T cells took part in the SARS-CoV-2 response. Whether the second-wave clones peaking on day 37 were SARS-CoV-2 specific was not confirmed. Only a couple of mild cases were covered by the study, and larger cohorts that include severe cases with pre-infection samples were considered necessary. From day 15 to 85, contracting clones showed balanced CD4/CD8 phenotypes, whereas a second wave of clones that expanded from day 15 to 37 leaned towards CD4+.

Material for sequencing was PBMCs or a T cell subset sorted from them (not recorded which). The clonotype was recovered from an adult woman who had mild COVID-19 (a few samples of this study predate the infection). The sample titles of this study are shuffled in the database, so cell type and time point are left out; the donor was told from shared clones. The rearrangement combines TRBV14 with TRBJ2-1; the D region possibly corresponds to TRBD2 (6 bases align). The CDR3 sequence is CASSQPRGLYNEQFF. The nucleotide sequence reads as follows: TGTGCCAGCAGCCAACCGCGGGGCCTCTACAATGAGCAGTTCTTC.